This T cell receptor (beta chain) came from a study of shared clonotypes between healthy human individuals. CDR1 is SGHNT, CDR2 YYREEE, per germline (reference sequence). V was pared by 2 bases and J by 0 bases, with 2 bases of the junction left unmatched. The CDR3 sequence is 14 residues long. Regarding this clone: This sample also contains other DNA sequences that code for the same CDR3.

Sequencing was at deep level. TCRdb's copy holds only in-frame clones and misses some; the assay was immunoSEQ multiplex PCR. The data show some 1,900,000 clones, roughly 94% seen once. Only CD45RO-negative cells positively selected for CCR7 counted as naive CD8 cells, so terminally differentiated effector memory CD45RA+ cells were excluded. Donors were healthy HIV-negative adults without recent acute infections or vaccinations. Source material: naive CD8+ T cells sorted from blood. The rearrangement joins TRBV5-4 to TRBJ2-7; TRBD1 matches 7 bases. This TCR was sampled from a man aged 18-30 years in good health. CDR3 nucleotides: TGTGCCAGCAGCTTTTCAGGGGGCTCCTACGAGCAGTACTTC. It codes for CASSFSGGSYEQYF.